This T cell receptor beta chain appears in the sequencing data of a study of T-cell memory formation after mild COVID-19. Study summary: Largely, the TCR clusters proved donor specific.

The CDR3 loop spans 16 amino acids. V lost 1 base, J lost 2 bases, and 12 bases lay in between. Germline V gene data show CDR1 as LGHNA and CDR2 as YNFKEQ. A single record per CDR3 protein comes from TCRdb applying MiXCR to the 5' RACE reads. The repertoire holds 250,000 to 300,000 distinct CDR3 sequences, roughly 15% seen once, with roughly 20% in the top ten. The chain has TRBV4-2 and TRBJ1-5, with D possibly matching TRBD1 (5 bases). Specimen: PBMCs or a T cell subset sorted from them (not recorded which). The receptor comes from a man in his late teens or twenties who had mild COVID-19 (a few samples of this study predate the infection). Cell type and time point are not known. CDR3 amino acids: CASSQGGNPRNQPQHF. DNA for the CDR3: TGTGCCAGCAGCCAAGGGGGGAACCCGCGCAATCAGCCCCAGCATTTT.